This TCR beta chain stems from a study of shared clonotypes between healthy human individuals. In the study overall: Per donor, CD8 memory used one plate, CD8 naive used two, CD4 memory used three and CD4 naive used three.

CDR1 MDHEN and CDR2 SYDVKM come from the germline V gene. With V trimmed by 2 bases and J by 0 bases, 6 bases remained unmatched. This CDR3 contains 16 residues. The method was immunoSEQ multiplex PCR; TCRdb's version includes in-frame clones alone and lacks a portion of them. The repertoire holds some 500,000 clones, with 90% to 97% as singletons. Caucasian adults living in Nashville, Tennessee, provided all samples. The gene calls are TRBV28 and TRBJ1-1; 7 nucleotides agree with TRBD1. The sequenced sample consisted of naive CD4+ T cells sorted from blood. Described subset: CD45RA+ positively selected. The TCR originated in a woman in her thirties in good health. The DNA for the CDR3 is TGTGCCAGCAGTTTAGGGCAGGGGGACATGAACACTGAAGCTTTCTTT. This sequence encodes CASSLGQGDMNTEAFF. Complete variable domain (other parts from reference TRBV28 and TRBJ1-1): DVKVTQSSRYLVKRTGEKVFLECVQDMDHENMFWYRQDPGLGLRLIYFSYDVKMKEKGDIPEGYSVSREKKERFSLILESASTNQTSMYLCASSLGQGDMNTEAFFGQGTRLTVV.